Each of the 19 T cell receptor beta chains below was sequenced from the same sample in a study of cytomegalovirus exposure and HLA in healthy donors. PCR was performed using 60 Vbeta and 13 Jbeta primers. Measured with immunoSEQ multiplex PCR; TCRdb has only the in-frame clones, and not every one. The sample contains about 200,000 clones, around 82% of which appear only once. Sequencing was done on a sample of PBMCs. The origin of the receptors is a woman aged 25-40 years in good health and CMV-seronegative.

The rearrangement joins TRBV2 to TRBJ1-4; no definite D call. There are 13 residues in the CDR3. V gave up 3 bases and J gave up 8 bases, with 10 bases separating them. CDR1 is SNHLY and CDR2 is FYNNEI in the germline V gene. Here the CDR3 reads CASSDLAGEKLFF. In DNA form, the CDR3 reads TGTGCCAGCAGTGACCTAGCAGGAGAAAAACTGTTTTTT.

The chain has TRBV27 and TRBJ1-5; D gene ambiguous. Germline CDR1 and CDR2: MNHEY and SMNVEV (reference sequence). V was pared by 2 bases and J by 9 bases, with 11 bases between. This CDR3 is built from 13 residues. The CDR3 sequence is CASSLMGSTPQHF. CDR3 bases: TGTGCCAGCAGTTTAATGGGCAGTACGCCCCAGCATTTT.

The chain carries TRBV5-6 and TRBJ1-2; 11 bases agree with TRBD1. Per germline, CDR1 SGHDT and CDR2 YYEEEE. V lost 1 base to trimming and J lost 13 bases; unmatched junction nucleotides: 3. The CDR3 is made up of 12 amino acids. The CDR3 DNA follows: TGTGCCAGCAGCTTGCCGGGACAGGGGGGCACCTTC. Translating it yields CASSLPGQGGTF.

The rearrangement joins TRBV2 to TRBJ1-1; tentatively, D is TRBD1 (6 bases). Trimming shortened V by 5 bases and J by 2 bases, and 9 bases separated the two germline ends. Germline V gene data show CDR1 as SNHLY and CDR2 as FYNNEI. This CDR3 comprises 13 residues. CDR3 nucleotides: TGTGCCAGCAGTAGGACAGATAACACTGAAGCTTTCTTT. Translation: CASSRTDNTEAFF. Full variable domain (outside the CDR3, taken from reference TRBV2 and TRBJ1-1): EPEVTQTPSHQVTQMGQEVILRCVPISNHLYFYWYRQILGQKVEFLVSFYNNEISEKSEIFDDQFSVERPDGSNFTLKIRSTKLEDSAMYFCASSRTDNTEAFFGQGTRLTVV.

This clone was seen only a few times. The rearrangement joins TRBV29-1 to TRBJ2-7, with D maybe TRBD2 (5 bases). The germline gives CDR1 SQVTM, CDR2 ANQGSEA. The CDR3 is 11 residues long. V dropped 7 bases and J dropped 4 bases, with 11 bases sitting between them. The CDR3 loop reads CSAGNGYEQYF. DNA of the CDR3: TGCAGCGCCGGGAACGGATACGAGCAGTACTTC.

The chain is built from TRBV29-1 and TRBJ1-4; 8 nucleotides align to TRBD1. The CDR3 sequence is 12 residues long. Germline values: CDR1 SQVTM, CDR2 ANQGSEA. Germline trimming cut 7 bases from V and 7 bases from J; bases unmatched to any gene: 5. The CDR3 DNA reads TGCAGCGCCCGACAGGGGCCTGAAAAACTGTTTTTT. Encoded protein: CSARQGPEKLFF.

The V call is TRBV30, the J call TRBJ1-1; no clear D. V was trimmed by 3 bases and J by 1 base, leaving 12 bases between them. This CDR3 spans 14 amino acids. The germline V gene has CDR1 GTSNPN and CDR2 SVGIG (reference sequence). This CDR3 reads CAWREKSGNTEAFF. The CDR3 DNA is TGTGCCTGGAGAGAGAAATCGGGGAACACTGAAGCTTTCTTT.

The chain links TRBV9 to TRBJ1-1; 11 nucleotides agree with TRBD1. The CDR3 is made up of 17 amino acids. Germline lookup yields CDR1 SGDLS and CDR2 YYNGEE. With V trimmed by 3 bases and J by 0 bases, 7 bases remained unmatched. CDR3 sequence (DNA): TGTGCCAGCAGCGGGGGACAGGGGGTACGTGTGAACACTGAAGCTTTCTTT. Residues: CASSGGQGVRVNTEAFF.

The chain couples TRBV6-5 to TRBJ2-7; TRBD2 matches 13 bases. The CDR3 is 14 amino acids. J was trimmed by 3 bases and V by 5 bases; bases with no gene match: 1. The germline CDR1 and CDR2 sequences are MNHEY and SVGAGI. The CDR3 bases are TGTGCCAGCAGTGGGACTAGCGGGATCTACGAGCAGTACTTC. Its translation: CASSGTSGIYEQYF.

The chain recombines TRBV5-1 with TRBJ2-5; D call uncertain. This CDR3 contains 14 residues. The germline V and J ends were trimmed by 0 bases and 5 bases, with 11 bases remaining between them. CDR1 and CDR2 (germline): SGHRS, YFSETQ. The CDR3 DNA sequence: TGCGCCAGCAGCTTGGCAGCCCCGCGGGAGACCCAGTACTTC. Its protein is CASSLAAPRETQYF.

V gene TRBV2 combines with J gene TRBJ1-1, with D hard to call. The V gene lost 3 bases and the J gene lost 12 bases, with 14 bases spanning the gap. The CDR3 length is 12 residues. Germline loops: CDR1 SNHLY, CDR2 FYNNEI. In nucleotides, the CDR3 is TGTGCCAGCAGTGAGTTGCGGGGTGGGACTTTCTTT. Protein: CASSELRGGTFF. Together with reference TRBV2 and TRBJ1-1, the CDR3 gives the full variable domain: EPEVTQTPSHQVTQMGQEVILRCVPISNHLYFYWYRQILGQKVEFLVSFYNNEISEKSEIFDDQFSVERPDGSNFTLKIRSTKLEDSAMYFCASSELRGGTFFGQGTRLTVV.

The gene calls are TRBV2 and TRBJ1-1; D gene uncertain. CDR3 length: 13 amino acids. Per germline, CDR1 SNHLY and CDR2 FYNNEI. Trimming pared 7 bases from V and 0 bases from J, leaving 9 bases between. The CDR3 DNA is TGTGCCAGCAAAAGGGAGCTGAACACTGAAGCTTTCTTT. This codes for CASKRELNTEAFF.

This chain uses TRBV7-9 with TRBJ1-1; no firm D call. Trimming shortened V by 6 bases and J by 1 base, and 9 bases separated the two germline ends. The V gene's germline CDR1 is SEHNR and CDR2 FQNEAQ (reference sequence). This CDR3 contains 13 residues. DNA for the CDR3: TGTGCCAGCAGGAGCTTCTCGAACACTGAAGCTTTCTTT. Residues: CASRSFSNTEAFF. Looking up the rest from reference TRBV7-9 and TRBJ1-1 gives the full variable domain: DTGVSQNPRHKITKRGQNVTFRCDPISEHNRLYWYRQTLGQGPEFLTYFQNEAQLEKSRLLSDRFSAERPKGSFSTLEIQRTEQGDSAMYLCASRSFSNTEAFFGQGTRLTVV.

As regards this clone: The junction differs from germline at one of its ends, possibly a read error. This chain links TRBV28 with TRBJ1-4, with 10 nucleotides matching TRBD1. The length of the CDR3 is 17 residues. CDR1 and CDR2 (germline): MDHEN, SYDVKM. CDR3 nucleotides: TGTGCCAGCAGTTTAGTAGTGAGACAGGGGGCTAACGAAAAACTGTTTTTT. This translates into CASSLVVRQGANEKLFF.

The J gene is TRBJ2-3, the V gene TRBV4-1; 8 bases map to TRBD2. The V gene's germline CDR1 is MGHRA and CDR2 YSYEKL. The trim removed 1 base at V and 6 bases at J, leaving 9 bases unmatched. CDR3 length: 16 amino acids. The CDR3 loop is CASSQVDGGARDTQYF. CDR3 nucleotide sequence: TGCGCCAGCAGCCAAGTGGACGGGGGGGCCCGGGATACGCAGTATTTT.

The chain links TRBV15 to TRBJ1-1; D gene ambiguous. V was trimmed by 4 bases and J by 1 base, leaving 7 bases between them. Germline CDR1 is LNHNV and CDR2 is YYDKDF (reference sequence). This CDR3 contains 13 residues. The CDR3 loop reads CATSITGNTEAFF. In nucleotides, the CDR3 is TGTGCCACCAGCATTACGGGGAACACTGAAGCTTTCTTT.

The CDR3 sequence: CASSRVHRGESPLHF. The CDR3 nucleotides read TGTGCCAGCTCCAGGGTCCACAGGGGAGAATCACCCCTCCACTTT. This chain links TRBV6-5 with TRBJ1-6; 7 nucleotides line up with TRBD1. The CDR3 covers 15 residues. Per the germline V gene, CDR1 is MNHEY and CDR2 is SVGAGI. Trimming at V came to 8 bases and at J to 10 bases, leaving 14 bases not matched to a gene.

The chain has TRBV5-6 and TRBJ2-7; 10 bases fit TRBD2. This CDR3 spans 15 amino acids. The junction had 3 bases not matched to a gene; V was cut back by 3 bases and J by 0 bases. Germline V gene data show CDR1 as SGHDT and CDR2 as YYEEEE. CDR3 in amino acids: CASSWGLAISYEQYF. The DNA of the CDR3 is TGTGCCAGCAGCTGGGGACTAGCGATCTCCTACGAGCAGTACTTC.

The chain joins TRBV6-5 to TRBJ1-2, with 8 bases that match TRBD1. J lost 4 bases, V lost 6 bases, and 4 bases had no gene match. This CDR3 comprises 13 residues. CDR1 MNHEY and CDR2 SVGAGI come from the germline V gene. CDR3 protein: CASRSTGVYGYTF. The CDR3 coding sequence is TGTGCCAGCAGATCGACAGGGGTCTATGGCTACACCTTC.